The 27 T cell receptor beta chains reported below all come from one sample, sequenced in a study of CD8+CD57+ T cells in acquired aplastic anemia (dated by TCRdb to 2017 to 2018). TCRdb names Illumina HiSeq 2000 as the instrument used. Profiling of TCR beta VDJ combinations and CDR3 sequences used genomic DNA as the template. The public reads were reanalyzed by TCRdb: fastp trimming at Q25, MiXCR alignment, in-frame beta chains only. Each entry is one CDR3 protein sequence, shown with its most common DNA and genes. This sample comprises approximately 170,000 distinct CDR3 sequences, less than 60% of them detected only once. Roughly 3.5% of the sample is held by the ten biggest clonotypes. Patients chosen for sequencing had shown expansion of CD8+CD57+ cells by flow cytometry. Sequencing used sorted CD4+, CD8+, or CD8+CD57+ T cells (not recorded which) from PBMCs. The receptors come from a human donor with aplastic anemia.

In its sample, this clonotype was seen many times. This chain connects TRBV2 to TRBJ2-2, with 12 bases fitting TRBD2. V lost 5 bases to trimming and J lost 3 bases; unmatched junction nucleotides: 10. This CDR3 comprises 18 residues. Germline V CDR1 and CDR2: SNHLY, FYNNEI. The CDR3 bases are TGTGCCAGCAGTAAACGGAGGACTAGCGGGACCGACACCGGGGAGCTGTTTTTT. This gives the protein CASSKRRTSGTDTGELFF. The complete variable domain, with remaining parts taken from reference TRBV2 and TRBJ2-2, reads EPEVTQTPSHQVTQMGQEVILRCVPISNHLYFYWYRQILGQKVEFLVSFYNNEISEKSEIFDDQFSVERPDGSNFTLKIRSTKLEDSAMYFCASSKRRTSGTDTGELFFGEGSRLTVL.

J is TRBJ1-2 and V is TRBV24-1, with TRBD1 matching 7 bases. Trimming cost V 0 bases and J 6 bases; bases outside gene matches: 3. This CDR3 is built from 14 residues. Germline V gives CDR1 KGHDR, CDR2 SFDVKD. The CDR3 nucleotides are TGTGCCACCAGTGATTTGGGGACAGCCGATGGCTACACCTTC. The encoded protein is CATSDLGTADGYTF.

A single count supports this clonotype. The chain has TRBV19 and TRBJ2-2; tentatively, D is TRBD1 (5 bases). This CDR3 is 13 amino acids long. The V gene lost 3 bases and the J gene lost 4 bases, with 6 bases spanning the gap. Germline V gene lookup returns CDR1 LNHDA and CDR2 SQIVND (reference sequence). The CDR3 bases are TGTGCCAGTAGTATTCAGGGCACCGGGGAGCTGTTTTTT. It yields the protein CASSIQGTGELFF.

This clonotype was counted only a few times. The chain is built from TRBV2 and TRBJ2-1; the match to TRBD2 covers 11 bases. CDR1 SNHLY and CDR2 FYNNEI come from the germline V gene. J gave up 6 bases and V 7 bases, and 5 bases lay outside the gene matches. The CDR3 has 14 amino acids. As DNA, the CDR3 is TGTGCCAGCATACTAGCGGGGGCCGGCAATGAGCAGTTCTTC. Protein product: CASILAGAGNEQFF. The entire variable domain, with the rest obtained from reference TRBV2 and TRBJ2-1, is as follows: EPEVTQTPSHQVTQMGQEVILRCVPISNHLYFYWYRQILGQKVEFLVSFYNNEISEKSEIFDDQFSVERPDGSNFTLKIRSTKLEDSAMYFCASILAGAGNEQFFGPGTRLTVL.

The chain combines TRBV29-1 with TRBJ1-5; D possibly corresponds to TRBD1 (5 bases). Germline CDR1 and CDR2: SQVTM and ANQGSEA. CDR3 length equals 13 residues. V was pared by 0 bases and J by 5 bases, with 8 bases between. The CDR3 region is CSVEESGDQPQHF. CDR3 bases: TGCAGCGTTGAAGAGTCGGGGGATCAGCCCCAGCATTTT.

This clonotype came up many times. The chain recombines TRBV7-6 with TRBJ2-1, with TRBD2 matching 8 bases. The ends lost 1 base at V and 9 bases at J; junction bases unmatched: 5. The V gene's germline CDR1 is SGHVS and CDR2 FNYEAQ. The length of the CDR3 is 14 residues. This chain's CDR3 is CASSLGRGESEQFF. CDR3 nucleotide sequence: TGTGCCAGCAGCTTAGGGCGGGGGGAGAGTGAGCAGTTCTTC.

In the case of this clonotype: The CDR3 does not end in the conserved phenylalanine or tryptophan, so this is likely a read error. The chain has TRBV19 and TRBJ1-1; tentatively, D is TRBD1 (5 bases). Germline values: CDR1 LNHDA, CDR2 SQIVND (reference sequence). CDR3 length: 13 amino acids. V dropped 4 bases and J dropped 0 bases, with 6 bases sitting between them. The CDR3 DNA reads as TGTGCCAGTAGTACGACAGTGAACACTGAAGCTTTCCTG. Protein product: CASSTTVNTEAFL.

V is TRBV5-6 and J is TRBJ2-7, with 8 positions matching TRBD1. Trimming cost V 4 bases and J 5 bases; bases outside gene matches: 8. Germline V gene sequence: CDR1 SGHDT, CDR2 YYEEEE. This CDR3 spans 14 amino acids. In DNA, the CDR3 is TGTGCCAGCAGCCACCGGGACAGGTGGAACGAGCAGTACGTC. Translating gives CASSHRDRWNEQYV.

The V and J genes are TRBV5-8 and TRBJ1-5; D gene ambiguous. Looked up from germline, CDR1 is SGHTS and CDR2 is YDEGEE. The CDR3 loop spans 13 amino acids. V was shortened by 0 bases and J by 4 bases, with 5 bases between the two germline ends. As DNA, the CDR3 is TGTGCCAGCAGCTTGGACGGTAATCAGCCCCAGCATTTT. It yields the protein CASSLDGNQPQHF. Together with reference TRBV5-8 and TRBJ1-5, the CDR3 gives the full variable domain: EAGVTQSPTHLIKTRGQQATLRCSPISGHTSVYWYQQALGLGLQFLLWYDEGEERNRGNFPPRFSGRQFPNYSSELNVNALELEDSALYLCASSLDGNQPQHFGDGTRLSIL.

The chain couples TRBV7-3 to TRBJ2-7, with 9 positions matching TRBD1. Germline CDR1 reads SGHTA; CDR2 reads FQGTGA. CDR3 length: 16 amino acids. After removal of 2 bases from V and 2 bases from J, the junction contained 7 bases not matched to a gene. CDR3 nucleotide sequence: TGTGCCAGCAGCTTAGGCGTGGGGACAGGGACCTACGAGCAGTACTTC. It yields the protein CASSLGVGTGTYEQYF. The whole variable domain, remainder taken from reference TRBV7-3 and TRBJ2-7, is GAGVSQTPSNKVTEKGKYVELRCDPISGHTALYWYRQSLGQGPEFLIYFQGTGAADDSGLPNDRFFAVRPEGSVSTLKIQRTERGDSAVYLCASSLGVGTGTYEQYFGPGTRLTVT.

This clonotype has ten or more counts. The chain joins TRBV5-1 to TRBJ2-5, with D possibly called TRBD1 or TRBD2 (5 bases each). The germline gives CDR1 SGHRS, CDR2 YFSETQ. This CDR3 has 14 amino acids. V was pared by 4 bases and J by 3 bases, with 13 bases between. CDR3 amino acids: CASSPGTTKETQYF. DNA for the CDR3: TGCGCCAGCAGCCCTGGGACCACTAAAGAGACCCAGTACTTC. Combining the CDR3 with reference TRBV5-1 and TRBJ2-5 gives the whole variable domain KAGVTQTPRYLIKTRGQQVTLSCSPISGHRSVSWYQQTPGQGLQFLFEYFSETQRNKGNFPGRFSGRQFSNSRSEMNVSTLELGDSALYLCASSPGTTKETQYFGPGTRLLVL.

Only a few counts were recorded for this clonotype. This may come from a read error, since a much larger clone is one base off. V and J are TRBV7-2 and TRBJ2-1, with D maybe TRBD2 (5 bases). CDR1 and CDR2 from the germline V gene are SGHTA and FQGNSA. The CDR3 is 15 amino acids. CDR3: CASSFADSSYNERFF. The CDR3 DNA is TGTGCCAGCAGCTTCGCGGACTCCTCCTACAATGAGCGGTTCTTC.

The chain links TRBV29-1 to TRBJ2-3; D is uncertain. Germline loops: CDR1 SQVTM, CDR2 ANQGSEA. With 8 bases removed from V and 4 bases from J, the gap between germline ends came to 13 bases. The CDR3 length is 12 residues. Written as DNA, the CDR3 is TGCAGCTTAGACCTCAGGTCAGATACGCAGTATTTT. Its translation is CSLDLRSDTQYF.

The chain recombines TRBV10-3 with TRBJ1-2; perhaps TRBD1 as D (6 bases). V dropped 10 bases and J dropped 4 bases, with 22 bases sitting between them. CDR3 length: 15 amino acids. Germline V gene sequence: CDR1 ENHRY, CDR2 SYGVKD. CDR3 region: CATSIRGAFTYGYTF. In DNA form, the CDR3 reads TGTGCCACCTCGATACGGGGGGCGTTTACCTATGGCTACACCTTC.

This clonotype was seen at least ten times. The chain joins TRBV6-1 to TRBJ2-3; D uncertain. Germline lookup yields CDR1 MNHNS and CDR2 SASEGT. V lost 0 bases, J lost 0 bases, and 7 bases lay in between. This CDR3 is built from 15 residues. CDR3 sequence: CASSEAGSSTDTQYF. DNA of the CDR3: TGTGCCAGCAGTGAAGCGGGATCTAGCACAGATACGCAGTATTTT.

In its sample, this clonotype was seen many times. The rearrangement links TRBV5-1 to TRBJ2-1, with 9 bases fitting TRBD1. Trimming removed 5 bases from V and 6 bases from J; junction bases left unmatched: 6. Germline lookup yields CDR1 SGHRS and CDR2 YFSETQ. There are 14 residues in the CDR3. Here the CDR3 reads CASRLRDRANEQFF. CDR3 nucleotide sequence: TGCGCCAGCAGACTCCGGGACAGGGCCAATGAGCAGTTCTTC.

This clonotype occurred many times. This chain uses TRBV19 with TRBJ1-6; D call uncertain. The CDR3 length is 16 residues. Germline CDR1 LNHDA, CDR2 SQIVND (reference sequence). V was shortened by 5 bases and J by 2 bases, with 13 bases between the two germline ends. This chain's CDR3 is CASSETPGAYNSPLHF. CDR3 in DNA: TGTGCCAGTAGTGAGACCCCGGGTGCCTATAATTCACCCCTCCACTTT.

This clonotype was picked up a small number of times. A junction boundary mismatches the germline segment, possibly from a read error. This chain uses TRBV25-1 with TRBJ2-1, with 8 bases matching TRBD1. The CDR3 length is 13 residues. In germline, CDR1 is MGHDK, CDR2 SYGVNS. This chain's CDR3 is CASSEVPPGQVIF. The CDR3 DNA reads as TGTGCCAGCAGTGAAGTTCCCCCGGGACAGGTAATCTTC. Looking up the rest from reference TRBV25-1 and TRBJ2-1 gives the full variable domain: EADIYQTPRYLVIGTGKKITLECSQTMGHDKMYWYQQDPGMELHLIHYSYGVNSTEKGDLSSESTVSRIRTEHFPLTLESARPSHTSQYLCASSEVPPGQVIFGPGTRLTVL.

This clonotype was recorded many times. V is TRBV29-1 and J is TRBJ2-5; 11 positions agree with TRBD2. The CDR3 totals 12 residues. V gave up 6 bases and J gave up 5 bases; unmatched junction bases: 2. Germline assignment: CDR1 SQVTM and CDR2 ANQGSEA. The CDR3 DNA reads TGCAGCGTACGGACTAGCGGGGAGACCCAGTACTTC. Translating gives CSVRTSGETQYF.

The table lists this clonotype with many counts. The chain recombines TRBV20-1 with TRBJ2-1, with TRBD2 identical over 14 bases. This CDR3 has 15 amino acids. Germline trimming cut 3 bases from V and 4 bases from J; bases unmatched to any gene: 2. Germline V gene data show CDR1 as DFQATT and CDR2 as SNEGSKA (reference sequence). The CDR3 coding sequence is TGCAGTGCTAGGGGACTAGCGGGAGTATACAATGAGCAGTTCTTC. The encoded protein is CSARGLAGVYNEQFF.

This chain connects TRBV6-1 to TRBJ1-6; D not certain. The CDR3 loop spans 14 amino acids. Trimming shortened V by 3 bases and J by 6 bases, and 9 bases separated the two germline ends. The germline V gene has CDR1 MNHNS and CDR2 SASEGT. CDR3: CASSEDESNSPLHF. The CDR3 nucleotides are TGTGCCAGCAGTGAGGATGAGAGTAATTCACCCCTCCACTTT.

The sample holds many counts of this clonotype. The rearrangement links TRBV6-2 or TRBV6-3 to TRBJ2-7; 8 positions match TRBD1. This CDR3 spans 14 amino acids. The trim removed 7 bases at V and 2 bases at J, leaving 7 bases unmatched. CDR1 is MNHEY, CDR2 SVGEGT, per germline. This CDR3 reads CASNGQGFPYEQYF. CDR3 nucleotides: TGTGCCAGCAATGGACAGGGCTTTCCCTACGAGCAGTACTTC.

This clonotype was seen ten or more times. The chain recombines TRBV6-6 with TRBJ1-1; 11 bases match TRBD1. The CDR3 contains 14 residues. CDR1 is MNHNY and CDR2 is SVGAGI in the germline V gene (reference sequence). V gave up 2 bases and J gave up 10 bases; unmatched junction bases: 6. Here the CDR3 DNA reads TGTGCCAGCAGTTACCACGGACAGGGGGCGTTAGCTTTCTTT. This encodes CASSYHGQGALAFF.

This clonotype has a single count. A much larger clonotype is one base distant, so this may be a read error. The V call is TRBV14, the J call TRBJ2-1, with 8 positions matching TRBD1. Germline CDR1 is SGHDN and CDR2 is FVKESK. V shed 7 bases and J 0 bases; nucleotides not matched to a gene: 5. The CDR3 is 15 residues long. The CDR3 sequence: CASTYGQGSYNEQFF. CDR3 DNA sequence: TGTGCCAGCACCTACGGACAGGGCTCCTACAATGAGCAGTTCTTC.

This clonotype was counted many times. The chain recombines TRBV20-1 with TRBJ1-2, with 9 positions matching TRBD1. CDR1 is DFQATT and CDR2 is SNEGSKA in the germline V gene (reference sequence). This CDR3 has 14 residues. The ends lost 5 bases at V and 5 bases at J; junction bases unmatched: 9. The CDR3 sequence: CSALGGGQGYGYTF. CDR3 sequence (DNA): TGCAGTGCTTTAGGGGGGGGACAGGGATATGGCTACACCTTC.

The rearrangement uses TRBV7-2 and TRBJ1-6; 9 positions match TRBD1. CDR1 is SGHTA and CDR2 is FQGNSA in the germline V gene. The V and J ends lost 3 bases and 10 bases, in that order; junction bases with no gene match: 7. The CDR3 runs 15 residues. The CDR3 is CASSLLGQGDSPLHF. CDR3 nucleotides: TGTGCCAGCAGCTTGTTGGGACAGGGCGACTCACCCCTCCACTTT.

The gene calls are TRBV24-1 and TRBJ2-5, with 11 bases matching TRBD2. The germline V gene has CDR1 KGHDR and CDR2 SFDVKD. The CDR3 totals 15 residues. V dropped 4 bases and J dropped 10; count of bases not matched to a gene: 10. CDR3 nucleotide sequence: TGTGCCACCAGTGACTCCGGGACTAGCGGAGGGGGCCAGTACTTC. This sequence encodes CATSDSGTSGGGQYF.